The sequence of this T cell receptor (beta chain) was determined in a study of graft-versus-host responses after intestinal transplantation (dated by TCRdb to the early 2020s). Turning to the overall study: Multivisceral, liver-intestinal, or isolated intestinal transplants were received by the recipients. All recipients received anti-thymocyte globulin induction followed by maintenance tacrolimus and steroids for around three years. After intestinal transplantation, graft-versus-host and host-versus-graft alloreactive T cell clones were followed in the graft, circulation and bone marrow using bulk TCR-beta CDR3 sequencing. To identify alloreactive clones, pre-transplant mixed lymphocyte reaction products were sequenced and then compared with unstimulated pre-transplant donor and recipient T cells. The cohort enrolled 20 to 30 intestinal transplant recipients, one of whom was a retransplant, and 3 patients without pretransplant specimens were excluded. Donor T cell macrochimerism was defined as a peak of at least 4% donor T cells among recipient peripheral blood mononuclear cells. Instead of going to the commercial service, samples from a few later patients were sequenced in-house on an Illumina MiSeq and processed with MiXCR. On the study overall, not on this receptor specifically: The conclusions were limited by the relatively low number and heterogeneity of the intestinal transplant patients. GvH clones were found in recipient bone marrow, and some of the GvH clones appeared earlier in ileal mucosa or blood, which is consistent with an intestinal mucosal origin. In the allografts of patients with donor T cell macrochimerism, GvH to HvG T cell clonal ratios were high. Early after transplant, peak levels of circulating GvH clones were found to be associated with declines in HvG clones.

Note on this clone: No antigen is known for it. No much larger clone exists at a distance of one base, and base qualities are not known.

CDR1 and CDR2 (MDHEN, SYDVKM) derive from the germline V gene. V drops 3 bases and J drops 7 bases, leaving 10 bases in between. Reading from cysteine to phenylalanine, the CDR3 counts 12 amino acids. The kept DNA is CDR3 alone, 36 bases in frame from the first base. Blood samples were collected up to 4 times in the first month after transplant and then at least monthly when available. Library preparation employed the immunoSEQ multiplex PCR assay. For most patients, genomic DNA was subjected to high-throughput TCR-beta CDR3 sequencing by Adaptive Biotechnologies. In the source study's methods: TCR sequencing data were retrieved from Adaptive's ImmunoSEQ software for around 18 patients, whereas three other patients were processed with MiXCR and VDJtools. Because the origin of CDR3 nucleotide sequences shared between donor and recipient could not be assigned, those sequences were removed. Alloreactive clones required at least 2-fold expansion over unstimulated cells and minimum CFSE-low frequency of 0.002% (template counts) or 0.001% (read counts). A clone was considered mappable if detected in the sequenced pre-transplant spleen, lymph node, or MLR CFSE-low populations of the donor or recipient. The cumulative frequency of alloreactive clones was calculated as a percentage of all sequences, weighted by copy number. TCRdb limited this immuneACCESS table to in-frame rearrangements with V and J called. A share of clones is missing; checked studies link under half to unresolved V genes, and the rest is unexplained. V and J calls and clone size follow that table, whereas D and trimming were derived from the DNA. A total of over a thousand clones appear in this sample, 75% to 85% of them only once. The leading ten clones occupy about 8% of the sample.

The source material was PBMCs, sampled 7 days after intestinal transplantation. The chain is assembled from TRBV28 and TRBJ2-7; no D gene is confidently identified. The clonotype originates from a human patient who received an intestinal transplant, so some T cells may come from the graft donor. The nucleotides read TGTGCCAGCAGTTTGGCTAGGGTTGAGCAGTACTTC. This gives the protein CASSLARVEQYF.